Below, 2 T cell receptor beta chains from the same sample are listed, as sequenced in a study of regulatory T cells in long-lasting Graves disease. Building the TCR beta libraries relied on iRepertoire HTBI primers, and CDR3 regions underwent Arm-PCR. TCRdb re-derived calls from the multiplex PCR reads in MiXCR, one entry per CDR3 protein. This table holds 500,000 or so distinct CDR3 sequences, 15% to 20% found once. Time point: newly diagnosed GD, antithyroid drugs for less than 3 months. PBMCs were the source of the RNA used for TCR sequencing. Separately, the same data were catalogued under a study of T cells in Graves' hyperthyroidism and ophthalmopathy.

The specimen comprised peripheral blood mononuclear cells (PBMCs), sampled at new diagnosis, from a patient treated with antithyroid drugs. The source is a man aged 40-49 years with Graves disease.

This clonotype turned up a few times. This chain joins TRBV20-1 and TRBJ2-1, with 10 bases fitting TRBD2. This CDR3 region has 15 residues. V shed 6 bases and J 7 bases; nucleotides not matched to a gene: 12. Germline V gene data show CDR1 as DFQATT and CDR2 as SNEGSKA (reference sequence). The CDR3 here is CSAPWSSGSLNEQFF. The CDR3 DNA follows: TGCAGTGCCCCCTGGTCTAGCGGGAGTTTGAATGAGCAGTTCTTC.

This chain connects TRBV7-9 to TRBJ1-1; TRBD1 aligns across 7 bases. This CDR3 is 16 amino acids long. V lost 6 bases, J lost 7 bases, and 17 bases stayed unmatched. Germline CDR1 is SEHNR and CDR2 is FQNEAQ (reference sequence). The CDR3 reads CASRSIHQGELIEAFF. The CDR3 DNA follows: TGTGCCAGCAGGTCGATACATCAGGGGGAGTTAATTGAAGCTTTCTTT.